The clone carrying this T cell receptor beta chain has only one observation. Its antigen is not identified. This may be a read error: a much more frequent sequence differs by one nucleotide. This specimen comes from a study of tumor-infiltrating lymphocytes in primary liver carcinoma. Study-level findings and limits: Blood's top-250-clone fraction was significantly lower than that of tumors (p = 0.039).

V shed 9 bases, J shed 13 bases, and the junction held 13 bases outside the gene matches. This CDR3 is 12 amino acids long. TCR beta cDNA was reverse-transcribed from roughly 520 ng of total RNA. The reaction used a constant-region primer and ProtoScript II reverse transcriptase. Investigators got TCR beta libraries out of three nested multiplex PCR rounds, done with slightly modified ARM-PCR. TRBV1-TRBV30 forward primers and a C-beta reverse primer were used in the first two PCR rounds, which each ran for around 11 cycles. MiXCR, run by TCRdb on the multiplex PCR reads, gives a single entry per CDR3 protein. The profile shows just over 30,000 distinct CDR3 sequences, roughly 70% of them singletons. The source material, roughly 18-31 mg of unsorted bulk tissue, was used to co-extract RNA and DNA. Collection of samples drew on five separate regions of each tumor. All tumor samples contained more than 90% viable tumor cells.

Sequencing input: liver tumor tissue from sampling region 3. Subset described: tumor region T3, left-lateral pole. This sequence was found in a woman aged 25 to 39 with primary liver carcinoma and hepatitis B virus infection. This chain joins TRBV12-3 or TRBV12-4 and TRBJ2-5, with TRBD1 matching 8 bases. The CDR3 DNA is TGTGCCAGAAGACTCGCGCAGGACAGGGCGTACTTC. Translated, it gives CARRLAQDRAYF.